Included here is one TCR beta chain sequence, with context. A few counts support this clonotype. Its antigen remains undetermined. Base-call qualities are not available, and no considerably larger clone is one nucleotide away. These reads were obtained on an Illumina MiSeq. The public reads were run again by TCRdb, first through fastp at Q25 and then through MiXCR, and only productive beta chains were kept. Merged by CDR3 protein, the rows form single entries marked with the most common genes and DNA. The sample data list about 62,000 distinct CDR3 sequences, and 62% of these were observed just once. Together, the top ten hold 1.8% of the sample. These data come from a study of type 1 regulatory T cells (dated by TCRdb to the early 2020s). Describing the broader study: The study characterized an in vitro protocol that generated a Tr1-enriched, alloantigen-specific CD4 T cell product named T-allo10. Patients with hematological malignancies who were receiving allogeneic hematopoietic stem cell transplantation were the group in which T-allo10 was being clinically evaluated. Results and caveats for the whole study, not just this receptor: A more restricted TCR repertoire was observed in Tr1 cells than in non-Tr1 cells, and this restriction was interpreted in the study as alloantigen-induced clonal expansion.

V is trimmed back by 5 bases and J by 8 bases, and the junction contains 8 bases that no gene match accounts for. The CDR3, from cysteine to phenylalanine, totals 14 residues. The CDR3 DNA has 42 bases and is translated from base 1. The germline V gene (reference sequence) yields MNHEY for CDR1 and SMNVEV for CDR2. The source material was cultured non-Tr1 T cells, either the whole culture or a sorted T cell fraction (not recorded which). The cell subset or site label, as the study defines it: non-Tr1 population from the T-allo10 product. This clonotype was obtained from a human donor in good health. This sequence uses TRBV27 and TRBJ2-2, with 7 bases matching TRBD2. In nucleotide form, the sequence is TGTGCCAGCAGTACACAAGCGGGATCGGGGGAGCTGTTTTTT. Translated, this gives CASSTQAGSGELFF.